The rows below give T cell receptor beta chains drawn from one sample of a study of cytomegalovirus exposure and HLA in healthy donors. The data were produced by immunoSEQ multiplex PCR, yet TCRdb's version contains in-frame clones alone and is incomplete. The repertoire has 150,000 or so clones, over 75% of them found once; the top ten carry approximately 8.5%. The sample taken for sequencing was PBMCs. These receptors all stem from a man aged 18 to 29 in good health and CMV-seropositive. CDR3s include the opening cysteine and the closing phenylalanine or tryptophan. Fields, in order: J gene, V gene, clone size, D gene, CDR3 DNA, CDR3 protein. A D gene is named only where the DNA matches it firmly. The size field is filled for only some rows; it gives once, few, many or a size class.

J gene: TRBJ1-1
V gene: TRBV7-7
clone size: .
D gene: .
CDR3 DNA: TGTGCCAGCAGCGCGGGCAGAGGGACTGAAGCTTTCTTT
CDR3 protein: CASSAGRGTEAFF

J gene: TRBJ2-7
V gene: TRBV29-1
clone size: .
D gene: TRBD2
CDR3 DNA: TGCAGCGTTGAAGCGAGTACTAGCGGCTACGAGCAGTACTTC
CDR3 protein: CSVEASTSGYEQYF

J gene: TRBJ2-1
V gene: TRBV10-2
clone size: once
D gene: .
CDR3 DNA: TGCGCCAGCAGTGTGGGCAGGGCATCCTACAATGAGCAGTTCTTC
CDR3 protein: CASSVGRASYNEQFF

J gene: TRBJ2-7
V gene: TRBV18
clone size: .
D gene: TRBD2
CDR3 DNA: TGTGCCAGCTCACACGGAGCGGGGGGGGCATACGAGCAGTACTTC
CDR3 protein: CASSHGAGGAYEQYF

J gene: TRBJ2-7
V gene: TRBV19
clone size: .
D gene: TRBD2
CDR3 DNA: TGTGCCAGTGCCTCCGGGGGGATAGCGGGGCAGTACTTC
CDR3 protein: CASASGGIAGQYF

J gene: TRBJ1-2
V gene: TRBV4-2
clone size: .
D gene: .
CDR3 DNA: TGTGCCAGCAGCCAAGTGGGGGGGGGCAACTATGGCTACACCTTC
CDR3 protein: CASSQVGGGNYGYTF

J gene: TRBJ2-5
V gene: TRBV30
clone size: once
D gene: .
CDR3 DNA: TGTGCCTGGAGTGTAGGAACTTATGAGAGGGAGCAGTACTTC
CDR3 protein: CAWSVGTYEREQYF

J gene: TRBJ2-3
V gene: TRBV5-1
clone size: .
D gene: TRBD2
CDR3 DNA: TGCGCCAGCAGCCCTCGGACTAGCGGGGGGGGAAGCACAGATACGCAGTATTTT
CDR3 protein: CASSPRTSGGGSTDTQYF

J gene: TRBJ2-7
V gene: TRBV6-1
clone size: .
D gene: .
CDR3 DNA: TGTGCCAGCAGTTGGGACAAGTCCTACGAGCAGTACTTC
CDR3 protein: CASSWDKSYEQYF

J gene: TRBJ2-7
V gene: TRBV11-2
clone size: .
D gene: TRBD1
CDR3 DNA: TGTGCCAGCAGCCGACAGGGCTACGAGCAGTACTTC
CDR3 protein: CASSRQGYEQYF

J gene: TRBJ2-1
V gene: TRBV9
clone size: .
D gene: TRBD1
CDR3 DNA: TGTGCCAGCAGCGAGGGACAGGGGGGTTGGGATGAGCAGTTCTTC
CDR3 protein: CASSEGQGGWDEQFF

J gene: TRBJ2-7
V gene: TRBV2
clone size: .
D gene: .
CDR3 DNA: TGTGCCAGCAGTGAAGGCGGTTCCTACGAGCAGTACTTC
CDR3 protein: CASSEGGSYEQYF

J gene: TRBJ2-7
V gene: TRBV6-1
clone size: few
D gene: TRBD2
CDR3 DNA: TGTGCCAGCAGTGAGGGGGGGTACTACGAGCAGTACTTC
CDR3 protein: CASSEGGYYEQYF

J gene: TRBJ2-1
V gene: TRBV30
clone size: .
D gene: .
CDR3 DNA: TGTGCCTGGAGTCGGGGGAGCGCAGTTGAGCAGTTCTTC
CDR3 protein: CAWSRGSAVEQFF

J gene: TRBJ1-1
V gene: TRBV9
clone size: .
D gene: .
CDR3 DNA: TGTGCCAGCAGCGTAGTTACGGGAGCTTTCTTT
CDR3 protein: CASSVVTGAFF

J gene: TRBJ1-2
V gene: TRBV19
clone size: few
D gene: TRBD1
CDR3 DNA: TGTGCCAGTAGTGACCCCGGGACAGGGGGCGGCTACACCTTC
CDR3 protein: CASSDPGTGGGYTF

J gene: TRBJ1-4
V gene: TRBV5-6
clone size: .
D gene: .
CDR3 DNA: TGTGCCAGCAGCAGAAGGGACATAGGCGAAAAACTGTTTTTT
CDR3 protein: CASSRRDIGEKLFF

J gene: TRBJ1-4
V gene: TRBV10-3
clone size: .
D gene: .
CDR3 DNA: TGTGCCATCAGTGCTTCCTACCGGGGGGGCCTCATCGAAAAACTGTTTTTT
CDR3 protein: CAISASYRGGLIEKLFF

J gene: TRBJ2-7
V gene: TRBV6-5
clone size: few
D gene: TRBD1
CDR3 DNA: TGTGCCAGTCATGGGACAGGGAACTACGAGCAGTACTTC
CDR3 protein: CASHGTGNYEQYF

J gene: TRBJ2-1
V gene: TRBV6-5
clone size: .
D gene: .
CDR3 DNA: TGTGCCAGCAGTGCGACTCACGGGGGATACAATGAGCAGTTCTTC
CDR3 protein: CASSATHGGYNEQFF

J gene: TRBJ1-1
V gene: TRBV18
clone size: .
D gene: .
CDR3 DNA: TGTGCCAGCTCACCTCTACCCAATCGGAACACTGAAGCTTTCTTT
CDR3 protein: CASSPLPNRNTEAFF

J gene: TRBJ1-4
V gene: TRBV5-4
clone size: .
D gene: TRBD1
CDR3 DNA: TGTGCCAGCAGCTTGAAGGGACAGGGGGCGCAGAATGAAAAACTGTTTTTT
CDR3 protein: CASSLKGQGAQNEKLFF

J gene: TRBJ2-5
V gene: TRBV7-3
clone size: .
D gene: .
CDR3 DNA: TGTGCCAGCAGCTTGGGACTTCAAGAGACCCAGTACTTC
CDR3 protein: CASSLGLQETQYF

J gene: TRBJ1-2
V gene: TRBV6-5
clone size: .
D gene: TRBD1
CDR3 DNA: TGTGCCAGCACCCCAGGGACAGGGAAGGGCTACACCTTC
CDR3 protein: CASTPGTGKGYTF

J gene: TRBJ1-4
V gene: TRBV11-3
clone size: .
D gene: .
CDR3 DNA: TGTGCCAGCAGCTTAGGGACAACTGCAACTAATGAAAAACTGTTTTTT
CDR3 protein: CASSLGTTATNEKLFF

J gene: TRBJ2-3
V gene: TRBV10-3
clone size: .
D gene: TRBD1
CDR3 DNA: TGTGCCATCAGCTTGGACAGGGCAGATACGCAGTATTTT
CDR3 protein: CAISLDRADTQYF

J gene: TRBJ2-6
V gene: TRBV2
clone size: few
D gene: .
CDR3 DNA: TGTGCCAGCAGCGCCGGGAGCTCTGGGGCCAACGTCCTGACTTTC
CDR3 protein: CASSAGSSGANVLTF

J gene: TRBJ2-6
V gene: TRBV29-1
clone size: .
D gene: TRBD1
CDR3 DNA: TGCAGCGTTGAGGACAGGAGGCTAGCTGGGGCCAACGTCCTGACTTTC
CDR3 protein: CSVEDRRLAGANVLTF

J gene: TRBJ1-6
V gene: TRBV6-5
clone size: .
D gene: TRBD1
CDR3 DNA: TGTGCCAGCAGGCGAACAGGGGAAAATTCACCCCTCCACTTT
CDR3 protein: CASRRTGENSPLHF

J gene: TRBJ2-3
V gene: TRBV27
clone size: .
D gene: .
CDR3 DNA: TGTGCCAGCACCCCGACAGGTCGACCTAGCACAGATACGCAGTATTTT
CDR3 protein: CASTPTGRPSTDTQYF

J gene: TRBJ2-7
V gene: TRBV7-2
clone size: .
D gene: TRBD2
CDR3 DNA: TGTGCCAGCAGGTTCGGACTAGCGGTCTACGAGCAGTACTTC
CDR3 protein: CASRFGLAVYEQYF

J gene: TRBJ1-5
V gene: TRBV19
clone size: .
D gene: TRBD1
CDR3 DNA: TGTGCCAGTAGTATACTAGGGGGCAGGAATCAGCCCCAGCATTTT
CDR3 protein: CASSILGGRNQPQHF

J gene: TRBJ2-7
V gene: TRBV6-1
clone size: once
D gene: .
CDR3 DNA: TGTGCCAGCAGTGCCTACCCACAGGGCCCCCCACCCTACGAGCAGTACTTC
CDR3 protein: CASSAYPQGPPPYEQYF

J gene: TRBJ1-4
V gene: TRBV6-5
clone size: .
D gene: TRBD1
CDR3 DNA: TGTGCCAGCACTCTACAGGGGACGGATGAAAAACTGTTTTTT
CDR3 protein: CASTLQGTDEKLFF

J gene: TRBJ1-3
V gene: TRBV15
clone size: .
D gene: TRBD1
CDR3 DNA: TGTGCCACCAGCAGAGGCAGGGGGTTAAACACCATATATTTT
CDR3 protein: CATSRGRGLNTIYF

J gene: TRBJ1-2
V gene: TRBV4-1
clone size: once
D gene: .
CDR3 DNA: TGCGCCAGCAGCCAAGAGGGGGCAGGTTGGTATGGCTACACCTTC
CDR3 protein: CASSQEGAGWYGYTF

J gene: TRBJ1-2
V gene: TRBV27
clone size: .
D gene: .
CDR3 DNA: TGTGCCAGCAGAAGTTCGAACCCCTTTAAGAGGCCAGTATATGGCTACACCTTC
CDR3 protein: CASRSSNPFKRPVYGYTF

J gene: TRBJ2-5
V gene: TRBV27
clone size: .
D gene: TRBD2
CDR3 DNA: TGTGCCAGCAGTCCGGCGGGGGGAGAGACCCAGTACTTC
CDR3 protein: CASSPAGGETQYF

J gene: TRBJ1-1
V gene: TRBV6-5
clone size: .
D gene: TRBD1
CDR3 DNA: TGTGCCAGCAGTTACTTTGGACAGGGGGTAGGCACTGAAGCTTTCTTT
CDR3 protein: CASSYFGQGVGTEAFF

J gene: TRBJ1-1
V gene: TRBV6-5
clone size: .
D gene: .
CDR3 DNA: TGTGCCAGCAGTTATATGGAGGGGAACACTGAAGCTTTCTTT
CDR3 protein: CASSYMEGNTEAFF

J gene: TRBJ2-3
V gene: TRBV30
clone size: .
D gene: TRBD2
CDR3 DNA: TGTGCCCAAAACGGGGGGGCCGATTCAGATACGCAGTATTTT
CDR3 protein: CAQNGGADSDTQYF

J gene: TRBJ2-5
V gene: TRBV5-1
clone size: .
D gene: .
CDR3 DNA: TGCGCCAGCAGCAGGGGTCGTTCCAAAGAGACCCAGTACTTC
CDR3 protein: CASSRGRSKETQYF

J gene: TRBJ1-1
V gene: TRBV6-5
clone size: .
D gene: .
CDR3 DNA: TGTGCCAGCAGTTACGGGGCAGGACCATTGAACACTGAAGCTTTCTTT
CDR3 protein: CASSYGAGPLNTEAFF

J gene: TRBJ2-5
V gene: TRBV5-4
clone size: .
D gene: TRBD2
CDR3 DNA: TGTGCCAGCAGCCCACCGGGACTAGCGGGGCGCCAAGAGACCCAGTACTTC
CDR3 protein: CASSPPGLAGRQETQYF

J gene: TRBJ2-5
V gene: TRBV10-3
clone size: .
D gene: .
CDR3 DNA: TGTGCCATCAGTGAGTCCGGGAGTCGGAGGGATACCCAGTACTTC
CDR3 protein: CAISESGSRRDTQYF

J gene: TRBJ1-2
V gene: TRBV6-1
clone size: once
D gene: .
CDR3 DNA: TGTGCCAGCAGTGAATACCCGACCTCAGGAGGCTACACCTTC
CDR3 protein: CASSEYPTSGGYTF

J gene: TRBJ2-3
V gene: TRBV7-6
clone size: .
D gene: .
CDR3 DNA: TGTGCCAGCAGCTTAGATTGGCAGGGCCACAGCACAGATACGCAGTATTTT
CDR3 protein: CASSLDWQGHSTDTQYF

J gene: TRBJ2-2
V gene: TRBV5-1
clone size: once
D gene: .
CDR3 DNA: TGCGCCAGCAGGAGGGCTACCGGGGAGCTGTTTTTT
CDR3 protein: CASRRATGELFF

J gene: TRBJ1-3
V gene: TRBV6-6
clone size: .
D gene: .
CDR3 DNA: TGTGCCAGCAGCTTGACAGGATCCTCGGGAAACACCATATATTTT
CDR3 protein: CASSLTGSSGNTIYF

J gene: TRBJ2-5
V gene: TRBV4-1
clone size: .
D gene: .
CDR3 DNA: TGCGCCAGCAGCCAAGGGTTCGGGGCCCAGTACTTC
CDR3 protein: CASSQGFGAQYF

J gene: TRBJ2-5
V gene: TRBV9
clone size: once
D gene: TRBD1
CDR3 DNA: TGTGCCAGCAGCGTAGGAAAGGACAGGGTGCAAGAGACCCAGTACTTC
CDR3 protein: CASSVGKDRVQETQYF

J gene: TRBJ2-1
V gene: TRBV11-2
clone size: .
D gene: TRBD2
CDR3 DNA: TGTGCCAGCAGCGGATCTAGCGGGAGGTACAATGAGCAGTTCTTC
CDR3 protein: CASSGSSGRYNEQFF

J gene: TRBJ2-7
V gene: TRBV9
clone size: .
D gene: .
CDR3 DNA: TGTGCCAGCAGCGTAGGCCCAGGATACTCCTACGAGCAGTACTTC
CDR3 protein: CASSVGPGYSYEQYF

J gene: TRBJ1-4
V gene: TRBV11-2
clone size: .
D gene: .
CDR3 DNA: TGTGCCAGCAGCCCCAGATCTGCAACTAATGAAAAACTGTTTTTT
CDR3 protein: CASSPRSATNEKLFF

J gene: TRBJ2-7
V gene: TRBV6-1
clone size: .
D gene: .
CDR3 DNA: TGTGCCAGCAGTGAATTCTTGTACACCACCTACGAGCAGTACTTC
CDR3 protein: CASSEFLYTTYEQYF

J gene: TRBJ2-7
V gene: TRBV5-4
clone size: .
D gene: .
CDR3 DNA: TGTGCCAGCAGCTTAAAGGGGGAGAGCTCCTACGAGCAGTACTTC
CDR3 protein: CASSLKGESSYEQYF

J gene: TRBJ1-4
V gene: TRBV15
clone size: .
D gene: .
CDR3 DNA: TGTGCCACCAGCAGGCGGGGACCTGAAAAACTGTTTTTT
CDR3 protein: CATSRRGPEKLFF

J gene: TRBJ2-5
V gene: TRBV7-2
clone size: .
D gene: TRBD2
CDR3 DNA: TGTGCCAGCAGCTTGCTCGGCGGGGGGGCCCAAGAGACCCAGTACTTC
CDR3 protein: CASSLLGGGAQETQYF